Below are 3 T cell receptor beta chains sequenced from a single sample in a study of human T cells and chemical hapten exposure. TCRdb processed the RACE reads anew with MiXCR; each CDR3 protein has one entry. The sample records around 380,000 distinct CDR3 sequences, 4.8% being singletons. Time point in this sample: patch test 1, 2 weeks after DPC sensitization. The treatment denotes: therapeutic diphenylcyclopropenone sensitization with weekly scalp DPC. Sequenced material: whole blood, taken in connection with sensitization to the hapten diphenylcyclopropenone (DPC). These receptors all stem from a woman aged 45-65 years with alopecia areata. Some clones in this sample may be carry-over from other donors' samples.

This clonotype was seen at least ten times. CDR3 DNA: TGTGCCATCGCGAGGCAGAACACTGAAGCTTTCTTT. Translated, it gives CAIARQNTEAFF. The chain joins TRBV10-3 to TRBJ1-1; D not resolved. This CDR3 comprises 12 residues. The V gene's germline CDR1 is ENHRY and CDR2 SYGVKD. V was trimmed by 8 bases and J by 1 base, leaving 8 bases between them.

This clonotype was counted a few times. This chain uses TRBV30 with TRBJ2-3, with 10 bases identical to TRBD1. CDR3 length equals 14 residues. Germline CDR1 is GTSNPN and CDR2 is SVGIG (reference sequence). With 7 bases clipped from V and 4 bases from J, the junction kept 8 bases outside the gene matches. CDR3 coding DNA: TGTGCCTCAGGGGGGACAGGGGAACCAGATACGCAGTATTTT. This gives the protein CASGGTGEPDTQYF.

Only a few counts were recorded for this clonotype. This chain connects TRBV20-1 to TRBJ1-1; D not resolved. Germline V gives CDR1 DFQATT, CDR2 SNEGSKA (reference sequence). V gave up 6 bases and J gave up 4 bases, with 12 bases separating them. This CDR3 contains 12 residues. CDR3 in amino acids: CSAWAMTTEAFF. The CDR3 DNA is TGCAGTGCCTGGGCCATGACCACTGAAGCTTTCTTT.